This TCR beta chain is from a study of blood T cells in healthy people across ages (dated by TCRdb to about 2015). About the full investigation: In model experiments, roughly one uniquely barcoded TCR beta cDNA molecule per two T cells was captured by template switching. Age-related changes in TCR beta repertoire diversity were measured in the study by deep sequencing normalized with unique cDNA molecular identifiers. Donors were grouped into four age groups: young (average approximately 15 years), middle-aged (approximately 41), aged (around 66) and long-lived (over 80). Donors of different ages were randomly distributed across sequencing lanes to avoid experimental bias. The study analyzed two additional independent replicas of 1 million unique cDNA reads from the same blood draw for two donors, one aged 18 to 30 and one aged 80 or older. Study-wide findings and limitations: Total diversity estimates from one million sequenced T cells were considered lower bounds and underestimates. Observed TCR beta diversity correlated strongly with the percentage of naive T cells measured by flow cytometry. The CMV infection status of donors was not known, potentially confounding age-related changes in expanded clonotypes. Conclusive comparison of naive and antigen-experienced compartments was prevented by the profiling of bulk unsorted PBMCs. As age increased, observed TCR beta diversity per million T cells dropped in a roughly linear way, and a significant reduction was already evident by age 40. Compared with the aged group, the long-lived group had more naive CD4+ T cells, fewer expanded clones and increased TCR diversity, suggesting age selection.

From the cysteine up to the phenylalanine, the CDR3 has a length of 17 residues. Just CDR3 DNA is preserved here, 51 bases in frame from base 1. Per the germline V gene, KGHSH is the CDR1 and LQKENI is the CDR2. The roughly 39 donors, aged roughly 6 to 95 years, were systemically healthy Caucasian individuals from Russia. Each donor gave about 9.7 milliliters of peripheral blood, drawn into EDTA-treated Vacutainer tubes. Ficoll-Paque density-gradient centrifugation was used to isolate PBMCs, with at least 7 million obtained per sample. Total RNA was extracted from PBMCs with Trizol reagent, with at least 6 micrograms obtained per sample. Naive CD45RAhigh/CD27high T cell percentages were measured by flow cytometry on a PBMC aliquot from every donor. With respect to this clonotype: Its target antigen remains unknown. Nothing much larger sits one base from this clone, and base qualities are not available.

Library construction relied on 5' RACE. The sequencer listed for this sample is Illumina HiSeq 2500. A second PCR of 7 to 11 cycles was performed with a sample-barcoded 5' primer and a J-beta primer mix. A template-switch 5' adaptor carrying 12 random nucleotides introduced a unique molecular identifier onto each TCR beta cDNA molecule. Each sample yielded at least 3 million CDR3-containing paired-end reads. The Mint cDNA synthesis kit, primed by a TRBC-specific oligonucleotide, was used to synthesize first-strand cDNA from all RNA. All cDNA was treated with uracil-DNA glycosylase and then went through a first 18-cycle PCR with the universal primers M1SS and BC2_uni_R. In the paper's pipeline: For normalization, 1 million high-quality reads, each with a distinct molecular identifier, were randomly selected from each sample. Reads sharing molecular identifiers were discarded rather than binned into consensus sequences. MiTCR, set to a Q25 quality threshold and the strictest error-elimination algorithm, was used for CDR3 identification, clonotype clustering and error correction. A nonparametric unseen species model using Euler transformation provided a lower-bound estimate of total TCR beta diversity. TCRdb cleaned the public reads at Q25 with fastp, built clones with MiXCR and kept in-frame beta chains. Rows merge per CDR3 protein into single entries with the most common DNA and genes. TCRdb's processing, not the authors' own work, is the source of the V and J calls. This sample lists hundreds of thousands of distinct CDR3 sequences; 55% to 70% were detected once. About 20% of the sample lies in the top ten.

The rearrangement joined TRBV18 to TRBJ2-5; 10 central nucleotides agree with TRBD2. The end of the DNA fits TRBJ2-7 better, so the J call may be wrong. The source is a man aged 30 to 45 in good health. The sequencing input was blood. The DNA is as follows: TGTGCCAGCTCACCAATACGCCCAGCGGGAGGGTCCGACGAGCAGTACTTC. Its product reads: CASSPIRPAGGSDEQYF.